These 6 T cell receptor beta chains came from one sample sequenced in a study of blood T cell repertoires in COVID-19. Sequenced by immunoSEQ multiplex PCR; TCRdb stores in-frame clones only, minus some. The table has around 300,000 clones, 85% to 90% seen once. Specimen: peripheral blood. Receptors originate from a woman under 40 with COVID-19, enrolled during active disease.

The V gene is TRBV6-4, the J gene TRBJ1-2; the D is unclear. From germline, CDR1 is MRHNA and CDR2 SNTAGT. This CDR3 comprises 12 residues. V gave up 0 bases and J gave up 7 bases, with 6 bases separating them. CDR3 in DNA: TGTGCCAGCAGTGACTCCTCCGGTGGCTACACCTTC. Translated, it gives CASSDSSGGYTF.

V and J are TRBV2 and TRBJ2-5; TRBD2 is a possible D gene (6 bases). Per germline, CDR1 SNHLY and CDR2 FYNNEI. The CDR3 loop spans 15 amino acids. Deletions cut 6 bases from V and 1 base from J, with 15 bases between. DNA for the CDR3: TGTGCCAGCAGCATGGGACTCAACCGCCAAGAGACCCAGTACTTC. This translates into CASSMGLNRQETQYF. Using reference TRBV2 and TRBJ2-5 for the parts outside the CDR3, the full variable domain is EPEVTQTPSHQVTQMGQEVILRCVPISNHLYFYWYRQILGQKVEFLVSFYNNEISEKSEIFDDQFSVERPDGSNFTLKIRSTKLEDSAMYFCASSMGLNRQETQYFGPGTRLLVL.

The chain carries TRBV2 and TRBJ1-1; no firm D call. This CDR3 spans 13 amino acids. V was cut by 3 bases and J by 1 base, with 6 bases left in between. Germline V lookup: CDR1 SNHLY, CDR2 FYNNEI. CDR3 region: CASSDLANTEAFF. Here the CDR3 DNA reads TGTGCCAGCAGTGATCTAGCGAACACTGAAGCTTTCTTT.

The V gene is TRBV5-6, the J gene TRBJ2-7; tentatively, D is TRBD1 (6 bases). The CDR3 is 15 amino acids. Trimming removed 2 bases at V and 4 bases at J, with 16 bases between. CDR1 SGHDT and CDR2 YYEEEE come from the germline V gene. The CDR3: CASSFYTGTTYEQYF. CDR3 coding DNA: TGTGCCAGCAGCTTCTATACCGGGACAACTTACGAGCAGTACTTC.

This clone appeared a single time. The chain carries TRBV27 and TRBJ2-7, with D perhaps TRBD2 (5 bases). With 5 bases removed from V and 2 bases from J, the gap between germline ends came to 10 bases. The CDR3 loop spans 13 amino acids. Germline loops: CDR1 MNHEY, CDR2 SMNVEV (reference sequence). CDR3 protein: CASSAGPTYEQYF. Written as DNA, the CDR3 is TGTGCCAGCAGTGCGGGCCCGACCTACGAGCAGTACTTC.

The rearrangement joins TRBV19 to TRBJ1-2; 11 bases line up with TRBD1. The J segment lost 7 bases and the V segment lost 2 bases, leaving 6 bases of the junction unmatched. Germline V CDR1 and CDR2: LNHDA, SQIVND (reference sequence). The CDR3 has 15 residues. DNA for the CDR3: TGTGCCAGTAGTATACCCGGACAGGGGGCGACTGGCTACACCTTC. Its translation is CASSIPGQGATGYTF. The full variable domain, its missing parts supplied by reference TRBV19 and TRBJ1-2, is DGGITQSPKYLFRKEGQNVTLSCEQNLNHDAMYWYRQDPGQGLRLIYYSQIVNDFQKGDIAEGYSVSREKKESFPLTVTSAQKNPTAFYLCASSIPGQGATGYTFGSGTRLTVV.